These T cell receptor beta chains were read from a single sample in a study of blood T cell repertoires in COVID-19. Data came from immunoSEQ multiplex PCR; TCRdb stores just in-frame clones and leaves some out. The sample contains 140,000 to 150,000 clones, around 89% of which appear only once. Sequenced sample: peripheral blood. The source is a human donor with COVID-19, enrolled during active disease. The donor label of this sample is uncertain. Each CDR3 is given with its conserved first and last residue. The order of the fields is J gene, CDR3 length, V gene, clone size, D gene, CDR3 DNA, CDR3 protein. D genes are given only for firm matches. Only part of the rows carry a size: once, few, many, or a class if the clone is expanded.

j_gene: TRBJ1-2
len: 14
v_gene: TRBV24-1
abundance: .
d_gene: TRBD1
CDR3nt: TGTGCCACCAGTGATCGGGACAGCAACTATGGCTACACCTTC
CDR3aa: CATSDRDSNYGYTF

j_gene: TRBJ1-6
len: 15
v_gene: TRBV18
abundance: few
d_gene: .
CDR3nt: TGTGCCAGCTCAGAAGGCGCGGATTCGGGTTCACCCCTCCACTTT
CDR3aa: CASSEGADSGSPLHF

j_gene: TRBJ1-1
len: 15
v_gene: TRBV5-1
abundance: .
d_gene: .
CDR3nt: TGCGCCAGCCAACCCAGGCCTCGGGGAAACACTGAAGCTTTCTTT
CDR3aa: CASQPRPRGNTEAFF

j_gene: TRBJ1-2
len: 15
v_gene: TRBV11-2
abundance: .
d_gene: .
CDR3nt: TGTGCCAGCAGCCCACTAGACAACAAAAATTTGGGCTACACCTTC
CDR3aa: CASSPLDNKNLGYTF

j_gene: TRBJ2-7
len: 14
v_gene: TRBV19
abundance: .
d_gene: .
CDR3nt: TGTGCCAGTAGTATGTCCCCCGAGTATCCCGAGCAGTACTTC
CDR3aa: CASSMSPEYPEQYF

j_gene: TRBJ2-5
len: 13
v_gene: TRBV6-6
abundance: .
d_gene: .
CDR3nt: TGTGCCAGCAGTTGGGGCGCGAGGGAGACCCAGTACTTC
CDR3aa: CASSWGARETQYF

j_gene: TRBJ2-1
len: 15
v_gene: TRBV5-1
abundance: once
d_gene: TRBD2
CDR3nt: TGCGCCAGCAGCTTGGTAGGGCTAGCGGACAATGAGCAGTTCTTC
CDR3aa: CASSLVGLADNEQFF

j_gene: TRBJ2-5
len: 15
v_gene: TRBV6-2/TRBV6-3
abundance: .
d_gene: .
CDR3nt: TGTGCCAGCAGCCTCGGCCTAGATGGCTCCGAGACCCAGTACTTC
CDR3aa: CASSLGLDGSETQYF

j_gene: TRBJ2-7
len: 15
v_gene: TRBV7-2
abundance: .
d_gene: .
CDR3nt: TGTGCCAGCAGCTTAGGGGCCCCAAACACCTACGAGCAGTACTTC
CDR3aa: CASSLGAPNTYEQYF

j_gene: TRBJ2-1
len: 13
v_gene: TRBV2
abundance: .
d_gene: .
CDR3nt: TGTGCCAGCAGTGTGAGGCAGGGCGATGAGCAGTTCTTC
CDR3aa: CASSVRQGDEQFF

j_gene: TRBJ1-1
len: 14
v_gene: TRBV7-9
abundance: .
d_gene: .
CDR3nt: TGTGCCAGCAGCTTAGGCCCGCGGGGCACTGAAGCTTTCTTT
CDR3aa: CASSLGPRGTEAFF

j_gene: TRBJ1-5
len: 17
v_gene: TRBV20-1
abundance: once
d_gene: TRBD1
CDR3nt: TGCAGTGCTAGTTCTCCCCGGGACAGGAATAGCAATCAGCCCCAGCATTTT
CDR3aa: CSASSPRDRNSNQPQHF

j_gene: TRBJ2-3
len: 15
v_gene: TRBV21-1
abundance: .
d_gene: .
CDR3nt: TGTGCCAGCAGCAAGCGGGACAGAAGGACAGATACGCAGTATTTT
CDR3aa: CASSKRDRRTDTQYF

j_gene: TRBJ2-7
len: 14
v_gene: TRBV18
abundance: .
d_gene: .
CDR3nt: TGTGCCAGCTCACCACCAGGCAGGTTCCACGAGCAGTACTTC
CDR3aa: CASSPPGRFHEQYF

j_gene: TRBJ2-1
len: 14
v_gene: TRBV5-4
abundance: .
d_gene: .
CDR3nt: TGTGCCAGCAGTTGGGGCGATCCCTTCACCGAGCAGTTCTTC
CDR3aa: CASSWGDPFTEQFF

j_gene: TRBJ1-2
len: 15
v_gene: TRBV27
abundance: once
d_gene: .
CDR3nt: TGTGCCAGCAGTCCGACGCTTCGGGGTAACTATGGCTACACCTTC
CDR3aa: CASSPTLRGNYGYTF

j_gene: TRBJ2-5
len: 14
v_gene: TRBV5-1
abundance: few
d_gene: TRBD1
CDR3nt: TGCGCCAGCAGCACCGTCAGGGGGCTAGAGACCCAGTACTTC
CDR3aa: CASSTVRGLETQYF

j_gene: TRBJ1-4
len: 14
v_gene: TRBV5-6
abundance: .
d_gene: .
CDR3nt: TGTGCCAGCAGCTTGGAAGGGAGAGATGAAAAACTGTTTTTT
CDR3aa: CASSLEGRDEKLFF

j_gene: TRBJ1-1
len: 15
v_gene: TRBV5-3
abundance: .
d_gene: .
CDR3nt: TGTGCCAGAAGCTTTACGGGTCAAACGAACACTGAAGCTTTCTTT
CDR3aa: CARSFTGQTNTEAFF

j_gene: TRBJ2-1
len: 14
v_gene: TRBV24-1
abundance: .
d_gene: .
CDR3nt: TGTGCCACCAGTGACCAGGACAGAACGTGGGAGCAGTTCTTC
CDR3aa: CATSDQDRTWEQFF